This T cell receptor (beta chain) stems from a study of identical twins. Study observations and caveats: The study found weaker excess twin sharing in beta out-of-frame sequences.

J gave up 8 bases and V 5 bases, and 6 bases lay outside the gene matches. Germline V gene lookup returns CDR1 SGHTA and CDR2 FQGNSA. The CDR3 contains 15 residues. Regarding this clonotype: Its target is unknown.

TCRdb reprocessed the 5' RACE reads with MiXCR, giving one entry per CDR3 protein. The sample shows nearly 900,000 distinct CDR3 sequences, approximately 13% of them seen only once. The sample was also reused in another study, on yellow fever vaccine responses in identical twins.

This receptor was obtained from a woman under 30 in good health. The sample taken for sequencing was PBMCs. The chain has TRBV7-2 and TRBJ1-6; 10 bases fit TRBD1. The chain's CDR3 is CASSAGTGVYSPLHF. As DNA, the CDR3 is TGTGCCAGCAGCGCGGGGACAGGGGTTTATTCACCCCTCCACTTT.